Listed below are T cell receptor beta chains from one sample, sequenced in a study of blood T cell repertoires in COVID-19. The assay was immunoSEQ multiplex PCR, and TCRdb's table has in-frame clones only and misses some. The sample shows some 270,000 clones, around 82% of them seen only once. Source material: PBMCs or T cells enriched from blood (not recorded which). The receptors come from a man aged 50-59 years who had recovered from COVID-19. Each CDR3 is given with its conserved first and last residue. D genes are given only for firm matches.

>TRBJ2-3|TRBV11-2|TRBD2|19
TGTGCCAGCAGCTTAGATGGGACTAGCGGGAGGTCTGGCACAGATACGCAGTATTTT
CASSLDGTSGRSGTDTQYF
>TRBJ2-3|TRBV7-2|TRBD2|15
TGTGCCAGCAGCCTAGCGGGAGGGCCCGCAGATACGCAGTATTTT
CASSLAGGPADTQYF
>TRBJ1-3|TRBV10-3|NA|13
TGTGCCATCACATCGACAGAAGGAAACACCATATATTTT
CAITSTEGNTIYF
>TRBJ2-1|TRBV18|NA|13
TGTGCCAGCTCACCAATGACTACCAATGAGCAGTTCTTC
CASSPMTTNEQFF
>TRBJ1-2|TRBV5-4|NA|17
TGTGCCAGCAGCTTGTTGGACAGTTCCCTGTCGAACTATGGCTACACCTTC
CASSLLDSSLSNYGYTF
>TRBJ2-1|TRBV18|TRBD1|16
TGTGCCAGCTCAGATAACAGGGGGTTCCTTGGGGATGAGCAGTTCTTC
CASSDNRGFLGDEQFF
>TRBJ2-3|TRBV5-1|TRBD2|14
TGCGCCAGCAGCCCAGGACTAGATACAGATACGCAGTATTTT
CASSPGLDTDTQYF
>TRBJ1-4|TRBV3-1/TRBV3-2|TRBD1|15
TGTGCCAGCAGCCAGCCGGGACAGGGGGGCGAAAAACTGTTTTTT
CASSQPGQGGEKLFF
>TRBJ1-1|TRBV3-1/TRBV3-2|NA|13
TGTGCCAGCAGCCAAAACGGGAGGACTGAAGCTTTCTTT
CASSQNGRTEAFF
>TRBJ2-3|TRBV21-1|NA|17
TGTGCCAGCAGCAAAGCGTCACCTAGCGGGAGGACAGATACGCAGTATTTT
CASSKASPSGRTDTQYF
>TRBJ1-4|TRBV5-1|NA|14
TGCGCCAGCAGCTTGGGGGCACTTCCCGAAAAACTGTTTTTT
CASSLGALPEKLFF
>TRBJ2-2|TRBV9|NA|15
TGTGCCAGCAGCGTAGTCGTTGCGAACACCGGGGAGCTGTTTTTT
CASSVVVANTGELFF
>TRBJ2-2|TRBV11-2|TRBD1|17
TGTGCCAGCAGCTTAGGGTTGGGACAGGGAAACACCGGGGAGCTGTTTTTT
CASSLGLGQGNTGELFF
>TRBJ2-2|TRBV6-4|NA|11
TGTGCCACCATCAGGGCCGGGGAGCTGTTTTTT
CATIRAGELFF
>TRBJ1-5|TRBV30|NA|16
TGTGCCTGGAGCGGAACCGGGTCCCGCATCAATCAGCCCCAGCATTTT
CAWSGTGSRINQPQHF